The text below deals with one TCR beta chain. Its antigen is not identified. The data were obtained in a study of graft-versus-host responses after intestinal transplantation. About the study: All recipients got anti-thymocyte globulin induction, then tacrolimus and steroids for approximately 3 years.

Sequencing was performed with immunoSEQ multiplex PCR; in TCRdb, only in-frame clones are kept and a portion is missing. The repertoire holds about 130,000 clones, 80% to 95% seen once, with roughly 0.19% in the top ten. Study-wide points: In recipient marrow, GvH clones were found, and some appeared first in ileum or blood.

Sample: unstimulated CD4+ T cells sorted from spleen or lymph node cells, taken before intestinal transplant. The receptor's source is a human donor who received an intestinal transplant.

This CDR3 reads CASSPETGADTQYF. The CDR3 DNA is TGTGCCAGCTCACCAGAGACAGGGGCAGATACGCAGTATTTT. V is TRBV18 and J is TRBJ2-3, with 8 bases matching TRBD1. CDR1 and CDR2 (germline): KGHSH, LQKENI. The trim removed 2 bases at V and 4 bases at J, leaving 2 bases unmatched. The CDR3 is made up of 14 amino acids.